This entry concerns a single T cell receptor (beta chain). Germline V lookup: CDR1 SGHNT, CDR2 YYREEE (reference sequence). The CDR3 spans 14 residues. J was trimmed by 1 base and V by 1 base; bases with no gene match: 1. The data derive from a study of blood T cell repertoires in COVID-19. Study as a whole: Sites in the United States, Italy and Spain provided acute and convalescent COVID-19 samples. T cells, B-cell-depleted T cells, or PBMCs supplied cDNA or gDNA.

Authors' data handling: Reference gene primer amplification yielded estimated nucleated cell counts. Clones were sequenced by immunoSEQ multiplex PCR, and TCRdb holds only the in-frame ones, with some missing. V and J calls and clone size are copied from that table; D and trimming were computed from the DNA. The data show 240,000 or so clones, 82% seen once. Specimen: peripheral blood. The receptor's source is a woman aged 18-29 years with acute or convalescent COVID-19. The chain combines TRBV5-4 with TRBJ1-1, with 7 bases aligning to TRBD1. CDR3 nucleotide sequence: TGTGCCAGCAGCTTGAGGGACAGGAACACTGAAGCTTTCTTT. This translates into CASSLRDRNTEAFF. Full variable domain (missing parts from reference TRBV5-4 and TRBJ1-1): ETGVTQSPTHLIKTRGQQVTLRCSSQSGHNTVSWYQQALGQGPQFIFQYYREEENGRGNFPPRFSGLQFPNYSSELNVNALELDDSALYLCASSLRDRNTEAFFGQGTRLTVV.